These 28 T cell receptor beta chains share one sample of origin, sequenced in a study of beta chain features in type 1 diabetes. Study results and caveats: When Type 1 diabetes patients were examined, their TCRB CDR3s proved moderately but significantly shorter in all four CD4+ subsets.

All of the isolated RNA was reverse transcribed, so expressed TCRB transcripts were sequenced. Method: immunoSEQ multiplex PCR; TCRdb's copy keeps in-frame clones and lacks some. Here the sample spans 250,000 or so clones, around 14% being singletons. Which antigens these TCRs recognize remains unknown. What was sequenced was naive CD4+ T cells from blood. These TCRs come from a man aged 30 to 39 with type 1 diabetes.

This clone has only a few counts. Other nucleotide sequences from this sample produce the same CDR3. The CDR3 DNA follows: TGTGCCAGCAGCCTAGGACAGGGGAATACCGAAGCTTTCTTT. Translating it yields CASSLGQGNTEAFF. The chain couples TRBV7-9 to TRBJ1-1; 9 bases fit TRBD1. Germline V gene data show CDR1 as SEHNR and CDR2 as FQNEAQ (reference sequence). The CDR3 has 14 residues. The ends lost 5 bases at V and 8 bases at J; junction bases unmatched: 9.

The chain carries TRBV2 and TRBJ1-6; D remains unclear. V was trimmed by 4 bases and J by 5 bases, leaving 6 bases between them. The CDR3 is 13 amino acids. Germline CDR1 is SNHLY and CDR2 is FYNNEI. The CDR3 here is CASSVSDNSPLHF. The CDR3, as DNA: TGTGCCAGCAGTGTCAGCGATAATTCACCCCTCCACTTT.

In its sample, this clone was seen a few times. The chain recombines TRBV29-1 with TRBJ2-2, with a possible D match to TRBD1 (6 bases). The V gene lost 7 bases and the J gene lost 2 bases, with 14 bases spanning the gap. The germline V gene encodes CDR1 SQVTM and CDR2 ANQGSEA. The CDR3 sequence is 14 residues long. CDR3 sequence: CSATDSLNTGELFF. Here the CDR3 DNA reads TGCAGCGCCACGGACAGTTTAAACACCGGGGAGCTGTTTTTT.

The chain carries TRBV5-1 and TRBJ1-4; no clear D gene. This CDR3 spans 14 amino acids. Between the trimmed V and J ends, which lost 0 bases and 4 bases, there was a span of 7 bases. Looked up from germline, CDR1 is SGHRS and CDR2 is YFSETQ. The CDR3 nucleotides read TGCGCCAGCAGCTTGGACAGCGGTAATGAAAAACTGTTTTTT. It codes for CASSLDSGNEKLFF.

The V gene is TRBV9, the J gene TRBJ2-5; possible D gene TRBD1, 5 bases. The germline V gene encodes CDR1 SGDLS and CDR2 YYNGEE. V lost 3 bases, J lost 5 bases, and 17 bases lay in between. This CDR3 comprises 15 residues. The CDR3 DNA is TGTGCCAGCAGCGAGAGTCAAGACAGCAGGGAGACCCAGTACTTC. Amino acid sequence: CASSESQDSRETQYF.

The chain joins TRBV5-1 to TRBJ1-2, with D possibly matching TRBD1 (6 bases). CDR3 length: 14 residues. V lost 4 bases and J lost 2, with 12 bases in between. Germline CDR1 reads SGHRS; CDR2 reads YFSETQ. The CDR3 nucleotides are TGCGCCAGCAGCCACCCCGGACAGAACTATGGCTACACCTTC. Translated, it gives CASSHPGQNYGYTF.

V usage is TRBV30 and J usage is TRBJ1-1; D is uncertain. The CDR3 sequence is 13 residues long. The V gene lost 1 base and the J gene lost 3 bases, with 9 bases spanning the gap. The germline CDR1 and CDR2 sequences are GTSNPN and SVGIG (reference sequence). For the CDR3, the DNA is TGTGCCTGGAGTGAGTGGAGGGACACTGAAGCTTTCTTT. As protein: CAWSEWRDTEAFF. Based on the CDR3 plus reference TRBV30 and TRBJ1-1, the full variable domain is SQTIHQWPATLVQPVGSPLSLECTVEGTSNPNLYWYRQAAGRGLQLLFYSVGIGQISSEVPQNLSASRPQDRQFILSSKKLLLSDSGFYLCAWSEWRDTEAFFGQGTRLTVV.

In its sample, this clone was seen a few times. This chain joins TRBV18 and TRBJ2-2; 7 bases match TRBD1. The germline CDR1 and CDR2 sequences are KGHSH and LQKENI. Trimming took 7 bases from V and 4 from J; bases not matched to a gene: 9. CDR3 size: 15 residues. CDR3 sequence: CASWGTGATTGELFF. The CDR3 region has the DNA TGTGCCAGCTGGGGAACAGGGGCAACCACCGGGGAGCTGTTTTTT.

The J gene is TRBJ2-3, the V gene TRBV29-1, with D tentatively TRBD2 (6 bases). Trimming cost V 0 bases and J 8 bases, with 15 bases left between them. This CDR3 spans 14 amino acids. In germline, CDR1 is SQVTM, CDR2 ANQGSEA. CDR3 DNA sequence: TGCAGCGTTGAAGACGCGGGGAAAGCTGTTACGCAGTATTTT. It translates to CSVEDAGKAVTQYF.

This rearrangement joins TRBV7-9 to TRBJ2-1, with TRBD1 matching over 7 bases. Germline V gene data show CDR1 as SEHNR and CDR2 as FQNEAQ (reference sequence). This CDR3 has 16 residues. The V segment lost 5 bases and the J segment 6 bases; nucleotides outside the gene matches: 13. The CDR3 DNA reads TGTGCCAGCAGCCCCCCCCGGGACAGCTTTTCCAATGAGCAGTTCTTC. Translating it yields CASSPPRDSFSNEQFF.

CDR3: CASSLGGSGANVLTF. In DNA, the CDR3 is TGTGCCAGCAGCTTGGGGGGCAGTGGGGCCAACGTCCTGACTTTC. The chain recombines TRBV5-4 with TRBJ2-6, with D possibly being TRBD1 (5 bases). In germline, CDR1 is SGHNT, CDR2 YYREEE (reference sequence). This CDR3 contains 15 residues. Trimming took 0 bases from V and 3 from J, leaving 7 bases between them.

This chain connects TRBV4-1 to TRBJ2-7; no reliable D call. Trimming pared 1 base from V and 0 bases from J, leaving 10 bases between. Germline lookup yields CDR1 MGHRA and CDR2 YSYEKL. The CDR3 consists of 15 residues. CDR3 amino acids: CASSQAPGRSYEQYF. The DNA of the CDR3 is TGCGCCAGCAGCCAAGCCCCAGGCCGCTCCTACGAGCAGTACTTC.

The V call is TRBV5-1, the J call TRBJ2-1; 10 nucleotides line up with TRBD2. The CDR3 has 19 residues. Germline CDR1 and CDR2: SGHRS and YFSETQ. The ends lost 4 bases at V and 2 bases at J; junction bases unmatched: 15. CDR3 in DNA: TGCGCCAGCAGCCGAAACCGACCGCCTAGCGGGAGAACCTACAATGAGCAGTTCTTC. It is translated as CASSRNRPPSGRTYNEQFF.

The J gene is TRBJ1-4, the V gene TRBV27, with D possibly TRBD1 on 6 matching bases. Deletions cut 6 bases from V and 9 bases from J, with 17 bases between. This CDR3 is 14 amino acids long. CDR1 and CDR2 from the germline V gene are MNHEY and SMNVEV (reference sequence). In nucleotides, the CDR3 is TGTGCCAGCAGCTCAGGACAGCTGGGGAAAAAACTGTTTTTT. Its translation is CASSSGQLGKKLFF.

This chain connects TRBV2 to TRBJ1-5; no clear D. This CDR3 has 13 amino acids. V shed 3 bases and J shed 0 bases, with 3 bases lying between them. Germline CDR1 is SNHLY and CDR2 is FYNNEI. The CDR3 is CASSEYSNQPQHF. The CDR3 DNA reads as TGTGCCAGCAGTGAGTATAGCAATCAGCCCCAGCATTTT.

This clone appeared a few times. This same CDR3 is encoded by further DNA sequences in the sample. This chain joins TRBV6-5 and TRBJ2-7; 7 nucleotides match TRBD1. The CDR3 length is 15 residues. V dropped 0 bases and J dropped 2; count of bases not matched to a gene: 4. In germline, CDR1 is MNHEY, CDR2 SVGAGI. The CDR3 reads CASSYSRQGAYEQYF. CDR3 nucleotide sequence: TGTGCCAGCAGTTACTCGCGGCAGGGGGCCTACGAGCAGTACTTC.

The CDR3 bases are TGTGCCAGTAATCGAGAGGGGAGGGGAGAGACCCAGTACTTC. Its translation is CASNREGRGETQYF. The chain carries TRBV19 and TRBJ2-5, with 7 bases identical to TRBD2. V trimming: 7 bases; J trimming: 4 bases; junction bases outside the gene matches: 9. Germline V gives CDR1 LNHDA, CDR2 SQIVND (reference sequence). The CDR3 sequence is 14 residues long.

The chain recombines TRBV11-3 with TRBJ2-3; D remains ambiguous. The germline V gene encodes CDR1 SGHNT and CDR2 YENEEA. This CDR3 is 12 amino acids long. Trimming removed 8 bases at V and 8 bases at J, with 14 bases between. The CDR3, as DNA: TGTGCCAGCTCATCTGGAGTCGGTACGCAGTATTTT. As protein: CASSSGVGTQYF.

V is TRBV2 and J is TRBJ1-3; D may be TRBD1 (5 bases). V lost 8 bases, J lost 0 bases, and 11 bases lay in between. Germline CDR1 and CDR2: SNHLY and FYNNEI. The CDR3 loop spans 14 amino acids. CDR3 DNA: TGTGCCAGCGGGGAGGGACGCTCTGGAAACACCATATATTTT. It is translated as CASGEGRSGNTIYF.

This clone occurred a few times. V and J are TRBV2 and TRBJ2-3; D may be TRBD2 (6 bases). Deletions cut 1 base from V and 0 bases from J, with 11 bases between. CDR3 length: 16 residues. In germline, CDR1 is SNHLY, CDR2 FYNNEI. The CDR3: CASSEGGVPSTDTQYF. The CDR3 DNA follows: TGTGCCAGCAGTGAAGGGGGGGTGCCTAGCACAGATACGCAGTATTTT.

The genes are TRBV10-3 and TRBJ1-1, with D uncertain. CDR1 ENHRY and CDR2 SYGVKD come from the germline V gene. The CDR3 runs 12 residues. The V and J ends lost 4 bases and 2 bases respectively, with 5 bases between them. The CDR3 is CAISGGNTEAFF. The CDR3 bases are TGTGCCATCAGTGGCGGTAACACTGAAGCTTTCTTT.

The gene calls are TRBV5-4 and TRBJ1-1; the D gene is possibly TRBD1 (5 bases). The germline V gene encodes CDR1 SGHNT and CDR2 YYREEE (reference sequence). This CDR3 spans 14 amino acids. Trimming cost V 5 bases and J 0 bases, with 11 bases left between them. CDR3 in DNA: TGTGCCAGCAGTTACGACAGCATGAACACTGAAGCTTTCTTT. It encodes CASSYDSMNTEAFF.

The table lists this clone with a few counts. CDR3 amino acids: CSVGSIRSGANVLTF. The CDR3 nucleotides read TGCAGCGTCGGTTCCATCCGATCTGGGGCCAACGTCCTGACTTTC. The V and J genes are TRBV29-1 and TRBJ2-6; no firm D call. This CDR3 spans 15 amino acids. Trimming shortened V by 6 bases and J by 1 base, and 13 bases separated the two germline ends. Germline V lookup: CDR1 SQVTM, CDR2 ANQGSEA.

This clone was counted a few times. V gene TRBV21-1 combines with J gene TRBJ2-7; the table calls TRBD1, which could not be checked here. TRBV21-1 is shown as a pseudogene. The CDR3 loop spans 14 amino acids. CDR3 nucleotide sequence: TGTGCCAGCACCCACAGGGAGTCCGTCTGCGAGCAGTACTTC. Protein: CASTHRESVCEQYF.

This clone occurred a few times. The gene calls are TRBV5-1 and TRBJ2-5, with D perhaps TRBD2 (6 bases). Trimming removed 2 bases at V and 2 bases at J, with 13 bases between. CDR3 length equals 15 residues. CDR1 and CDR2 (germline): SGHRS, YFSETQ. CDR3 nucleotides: TGCGCCAGCAGCTTTGGGCTAGCGTCTCAAGAGACCCAGTACTTC. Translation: CASSFGLASQETQYF.

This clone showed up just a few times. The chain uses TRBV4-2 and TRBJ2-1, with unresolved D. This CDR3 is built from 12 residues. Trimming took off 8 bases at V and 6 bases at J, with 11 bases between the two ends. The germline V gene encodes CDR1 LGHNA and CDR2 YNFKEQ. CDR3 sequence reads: CASALRGNEQFF. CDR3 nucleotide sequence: TGTGCCAGCGCCCTACGAGGCAATGAGCAGTTCTTC.

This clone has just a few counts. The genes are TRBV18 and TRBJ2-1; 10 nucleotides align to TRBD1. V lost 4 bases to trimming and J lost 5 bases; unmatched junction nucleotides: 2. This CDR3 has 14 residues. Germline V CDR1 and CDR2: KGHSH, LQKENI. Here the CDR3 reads CASSRDRGDNEQFF. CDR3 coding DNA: TGTGCCAGCTCACGGGACAGGGGTGACAATGAGCAGTTCTTC.

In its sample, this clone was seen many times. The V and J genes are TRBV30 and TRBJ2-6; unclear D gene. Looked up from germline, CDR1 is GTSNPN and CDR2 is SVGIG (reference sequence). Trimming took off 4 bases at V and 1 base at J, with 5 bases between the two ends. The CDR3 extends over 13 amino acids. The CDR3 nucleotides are TGTGCCTGGAAGACATCTGGGGCCAACGTCCTGACTTTC. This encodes CAWKTSGANVLTF.